This T cell receptor (beta chain) stems from a study of identical twins. Findings and caveats of the study: Without tracking the same donors, conclusions rested on cross-sectional statistical analysis. The more abundant beta clonotypes in cord blood had fewer insertions, and memory repertoires did not show this.

Germline V gene sequence: CDR1 SQVTM, CDR2 ANQGSEA. The CDR3 is 13 amino acids. V shed 7 bases and J shed 1 base, with 13 bases lying between them. TCRdb reprocessed the 5' RACE reads via MiXCR and lists one record per CDR3 protein. The table records about 920,000 distinct CDR3 sequences, more than 9% of them present only once. As for this clonotype: Antigen unknown.

The same data also contributed to another study, on yellow fever vaccine responses in identical twins. That work states: Vaccine T cell responses of twins reportedly seemed partly convergent and partly personalized.

The clonotype comes from a woman aged 18-29 years in good health. The sequenced material came from PBMCs. The rearrangement links TRBV29-1 to TRBJ1-1, with a tentative D call TRBD1 (5 bases). The CDR3 region is CSALPQGNTEAFF. The CDR3 DNA reads as TGCAGCGCTCTCCCCCAGGGGAACACTGAAGCTTTCTTT.